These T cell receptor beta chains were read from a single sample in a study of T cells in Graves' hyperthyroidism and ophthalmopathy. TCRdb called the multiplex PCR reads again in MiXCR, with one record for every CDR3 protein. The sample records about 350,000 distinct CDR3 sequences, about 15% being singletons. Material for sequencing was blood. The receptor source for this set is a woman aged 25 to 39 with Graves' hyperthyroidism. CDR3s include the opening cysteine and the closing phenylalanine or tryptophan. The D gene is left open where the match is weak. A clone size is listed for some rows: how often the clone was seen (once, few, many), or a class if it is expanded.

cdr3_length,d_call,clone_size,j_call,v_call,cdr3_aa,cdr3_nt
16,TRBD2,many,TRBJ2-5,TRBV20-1,CSARDPASGLQETQYF,TGCAGTGCTAGAGATCCGGCTAGCGGGCTTCAAGAGACCCAGTACTTC
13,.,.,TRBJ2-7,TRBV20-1,CSARDLGEYEQYF,TGCAGTGCTAGAGATCTAGGGGAGTACGAGCAGTACTTC
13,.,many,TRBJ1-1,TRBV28,CASSLHRNTEAFF,TGTGCCAGCAGTTTACACCGAAACACTGAAGCTTTCTTT
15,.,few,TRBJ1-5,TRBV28,CASSQGHGHNQPQHF,TGTGCCAGCAGTCAGGGCCACGGCCACAATCAGCCCCAGCATTTT
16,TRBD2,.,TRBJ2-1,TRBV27,CASSLGGRAAYNEQFF,TGTGCCAGCAGTTTAGGCGGGAGGGCCGCCTACAATGAGCAGTTCTTC
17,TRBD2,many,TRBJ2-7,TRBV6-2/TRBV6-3,CASSRPGTSGRAYEQYF,TGTGCCAGCAGTCGACCAGGAACTAGCGGGAGGGCCTACGAGCAGTACTTC
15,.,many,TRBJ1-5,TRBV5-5,CASSYAGGSNQPQHF,TGTGCCAGCAGCTACGCCGGGGGTAGCAATCAGCCCCAGCATTTT
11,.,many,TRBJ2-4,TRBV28,CASSWGDIQYF,TGTGCCAGCAGTTGGGGGGACATTCAGTACTTC
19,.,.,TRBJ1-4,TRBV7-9,CASSLPIKGTARGWEKLFF,TGTGCCAGCAGCTTACCAATAAAGGGAACGGCTAGGGGATGGGAAAAACTGTTTTTT
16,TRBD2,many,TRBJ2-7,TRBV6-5,CASSYSTASGSYEQYF,TGTGCCAGCAGTTACTCGACCGCTAGCGGGAGTTACGAGCAGTACTTC
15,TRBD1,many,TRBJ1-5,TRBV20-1,CSARVPGGSNQPQHF,TGCAGTGCTAGAGTCCCAGGGGGGAGTAATCAGCCCCAGCATTTT
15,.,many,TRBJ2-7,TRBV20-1,CSAEGARARSYEQYF,TGCAGTGCTGAGGGTGCGAGGGCGCGGTCCTACGAGCAGTACTTC
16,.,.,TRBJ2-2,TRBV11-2,CASSPESYSNTGELFF,TGCGCCAGCAGCCCCGAGTCGTATTCGAACACCGGGGAGCTGTTTTTT
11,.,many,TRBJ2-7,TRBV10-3,CAISVGREQYF,TGTGCCATCAGTGTGGGTCGTGAGCAGTACTTC
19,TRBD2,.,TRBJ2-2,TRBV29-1,CSVELGTSGRLENTGELFF,TGCAGCGTTGAGCTCGGGACTAGCGGGAGATTGGAGAACACCGGGGAGCTGTTTTTT
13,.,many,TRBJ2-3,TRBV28,CASVEGIKNTQYF,TGTGCCAGCGTGGAAGGAATCAAGAATACGCAGTATTTT
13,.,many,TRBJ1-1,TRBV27,CASRPKVSTEAFF,TGTGCCAGCAGACCGAAGGTCTCCACTGAAGCTTTCTTT
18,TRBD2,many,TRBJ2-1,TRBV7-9,CASSLASGLAGEADEQFF,TGTGCCAGCAGCTTAGCGTCGGGACTAGCGGGCGAGGCGGATGAGCAGTTCTTC
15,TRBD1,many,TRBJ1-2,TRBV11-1,CASSPWDRGQSGYTF,TGTGCCAGCAGCCCATGGGACAGGGGGCAGTCTGGCTACACCTTC
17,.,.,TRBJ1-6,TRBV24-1,CATSPTPTGDNNSPLHF,TGTGCCACCAGCCCAACCCCGACCGGGGACAACAATTCACCCCTCCACTTT
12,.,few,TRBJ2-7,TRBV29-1,CSVGVTAYEQYF,TGCAGCGTTGGAGTAACGGCCTACGAGCAGTACTTC
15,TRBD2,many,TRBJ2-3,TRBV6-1,CASRTSGSRADTQYF,TGTGCCAGCAGAACTAGCGGGAGTCGGGCAGATACGCAGTATTTT